The 12 T cell receptor beta chains reported below all come from one sample, sequenced in a study of cytomegalovirus exposure and HLA in healthy donors. PCR involved 60 Vbeta and 13 Jbeta primers. Data came from immunoSEQ multiplex PCR; TCRdb stores just in-frame clones and leaves some out. The sample lists 100,000 or so clones; less than 85% were seen once. The specimen was PBMCs. These receptors were taken from a man younger than 45 in good health and CMV-seropositive.

V gene TRBV6-6 combines with J gene TRBJ2-5; D unresolved. The CDR3 is made up of 11 amino acids. With 6 bases removed from V and 1 base from J, the gap between germline ends came to 3 bases. The germline CDR1 and CDR2 sequences are MNHNY and SVGAGI (reference sequence). CDR3 nucleotides: TGTGCCAGCAGCCGCCAAGAGACCCAGTACTTC. This gives the protein CASSRQETQYF.

This chain joins TRBV9 and TRBJ2-3, with 15 bases lining up with TRBD2. Germline V gives CDR1 SGDLS, CDR2 YYNGEE. V lost 4 bases, J lost 6 bases, and 6 bases stayed unmatched. The CDR3 runs 16 residues. The CDR3 protein is CASSLGTSGGRDTQYF. The DNA for the CDR3 is TGTGCCAGCAGCTTGGGGACTAGCGGGGGGAGGGATACGCAGTATTTT.

This chain uses TRBV27 with TRBJ2-1; TRBD2 matches at 8 bases. CDR1 and CDR2 (germline): MNHEY, SMNVEV (reference sequence). V was clipped by 0 bases and J by 8 bases; unmatched bases: 18. The CDR3 totals 19 residues. The CDR3 DNA is TGTGCCAGCAGTTTATCGTTTTTGGCTAGCGGGTCGAAGAGGGATGAGCAGTTCTTC. Translated: CASSLSFLASGSKRDEQFF.

This chain links TRBV29-1 with TRBJ1-2; maybe TRBD1 (6 bases). The germline gives CDR1 SQVTM, CDR2 ANQGSEA. Trimming took 1 base from V and 6 from J, leaving 15 bases between them. CDR3 size: 14 residues. CDR3 nucleotides: TGCAGCGTTGAAGTTGGGCAGGGGAGCAATGGCTACACCTTC. Translating it yields CSVEVGQGSNGYTF.

In its sample, this clone was seen a few times. V is TRBV7-2 and J is TRBJ2-1; 7 bases are shared with TRBD2. The CDR3 is made up of 15 amino acids. The germline V gene encodes CDR1 SGHTA and CDR2 FQGNSA. V dropped 2 bases and J dropped 5; count of bases not matched to a gene: 6. The DNA of the CDR3 is TGTGCCAGCAGCTTATCTAGCGGACCCCACAATGAGCAGTTCTTC. Its protein is CASSLSSGPHNEQFF.

This chain joins TRBV2 and TRBJ2-7; D may be TRBD2 (5 bases). V was clipped by 2 bases and J by 1 base, with 9 bases between them. The CDR3 is 14 residues long. Germline CDR1 reads SNHLY; CDR2 reads FYNNEI. The CDR3 is CASSERGYSYEQYF. For the CDR3, the DNA is TGTGCCAGCAGTGAAAGAGGGTATTCCTACGAGCAGTACTTC.

This rearrangement joins TRBV7-2 to TRBJ1-3; D may be TRBD1 (6 bases). CDR1 SGHTA and CDR2 FQGNSA come from the germline V gene. The CDR3 is 15 residues long. V dropped 6 bases and J dropped 2 bases, with 14 bases sitting between them. DNA for the CDR3: TGTGCCAGCAGAAGCTCGGGGGGCCCTGGAAACACCATATATTTT. It specifies CASRSSGGPGNTIYF. The complete variable domain, with remaining parts taken from reference TRBV7-2 and TRBJ1-3, reads GAGVSQSPSNKVTEKGKDVELRCDPISGHTALYWYRQSLGQGLEFLIYFQGNSAPDKSGLPSDRFSAERTGGSVSTLTIQRTQQEDSAVYLCASRSSGGPGNTIYFGEGSWLTVV.

The rearrangement links TRBV19 to TRBJ2-7; no clear D. This CDR3 region has 14 residues. Trimming removed 3 bases from V and 5 bases from J, with 14 bases in between. In germline, CDR1 is LNHDA, CDR2 SQIVND (reference sequence). CDR3 sequence: CASSIPGEGDEQYV. In DNA, the CDR3 is TGTGCCAGTAGTATCCCAGGCGAAGGCGACGAGCAGTACGTC.

V is TRBV20-1 and J is TRBJ1-1, with D unclear. CDR1 is DFQATT, CDR2 SNEGSKA, per germline (reference sequence). Trimming shortened V by 3 bases and J by 1 base, and 3 bases separated the two germline ends. This CDR3 region has 11 residues. CDR3 nucleotide sequence: TGCAGTGCTAGTCAGAACACTGAAGCTTTCTTT. Protein sequence: CSASQNTEAFF.

The chain is built from TRBV4-1 and TRBJ1-1; D is uncertain. Deletions cut 1 base from V and 2 bases from J, with 17 bases between. Germline loops: CDR1 MGHRA, CDR2 YSYEKL. The CDR3 sequence is 17 residues long. CDR3 loop: CASSQGSAEPLNTEAFF. The CDR3 DNA sequence: TGCGCCAGCAGCCAAGGCTCCGCGGAGCCCCTTAACACTGAAGCTTTCTTT.

This rearrangement joins TRBV7-9 to TRBJ2-7; 9 nucleotides match TRBD2. CDR1 and CDR2 (germline): SEHNR, FQNEAQ (reference sequence). The CDR3 loop spans 14 amino acids. Germline trimming cut 5 bases from V and 3 bases from J; bases unmatched to any gene: 5. In DNA, the CDR3 is TGTGCCAGCAGCCCCTGGACTAGCGACTACGAGCAGTACTTC. Residues: CASSPWTSDYEQYF.

This clone was counted once. The rearrangement links TRBV2 to TRBJ2-5; D is ambiguous. Trimming took 6 bases from V and 1 from J, leaving 3 bases between them. The CDR3 sequence is 11 residues long. Germline V gene data show CDR1 as SNHLY and CDR2 as FYNNEI. CDR3 DNA sequence: TGTGCCAGCAGGCGCCAAGAGACCCAGTACTTC. Residues: CASRRQETQYF.